This TCR beta chain emerged from a study of cytomegalovirus exposure and HLA in healthy donors. 13 Jbeta primers and 60 Vbeta primers were used for the PCR. TCRdb's table, derived via immunoSEQ multiplex PCR, lists solely in-frame clones and lacks some. This sample has roughly 120,000 clones, with approximately 78% found just once. This CDR3 has 13 residues. The junction had 1 base not matched to a gene; V was cut back by 3 bases and J by 3 bases. Germline lookup yields CDR1 SGDLS and CDR2 YYNGEE. Healthy individuals who donated bone marrow served as the donors. The sequence derives from a woman aged 25-40 years in good health and CMV-seronegative. The chain carries TRBV9 and TRBJ2-5; TRBD1 matches at 8 bases. What was sequenced was PBMCs. In nucleotides, the CDR3 is TGTGCCAGCAGCGCGACAGGGGAAGAGACCCAGTACTTC. It translates to CASSATGEETQYF. Supplemented by reference TRBV9 and TRBJ2-5, the full variable domain reads DSGVTQTPKHLITATGQRVTLRCSPRSGDLSVYWYQQSLDQGLQFLIQYYNGEERAKGNILERFSAQQFPDLHSELNLSSLELGDSALYFCASSATGEETQYFGPGTRLLVL.